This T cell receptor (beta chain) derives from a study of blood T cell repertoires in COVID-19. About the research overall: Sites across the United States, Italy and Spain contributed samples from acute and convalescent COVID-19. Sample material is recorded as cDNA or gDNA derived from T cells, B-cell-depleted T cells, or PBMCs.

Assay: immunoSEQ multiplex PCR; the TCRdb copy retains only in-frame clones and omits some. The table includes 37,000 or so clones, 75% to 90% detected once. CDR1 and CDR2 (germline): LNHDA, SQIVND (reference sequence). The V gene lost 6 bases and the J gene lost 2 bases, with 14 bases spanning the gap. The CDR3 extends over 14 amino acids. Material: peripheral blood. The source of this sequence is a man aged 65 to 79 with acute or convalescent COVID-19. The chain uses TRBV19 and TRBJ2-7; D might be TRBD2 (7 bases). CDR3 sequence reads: CASSPGGRPYEQYF. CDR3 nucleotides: TGTGCCAGTAGCCCGGGGGGCAGGCCCTACGAGCAGTACTTC.